These T cell receptor beta chains were read from a single sample in a study of blood T cell repertoires in COVID-19. TCRdb keeps only in-frame clones here, not all; method: immunoSEQ multiplex PCR. This sample yields about 160,000 clones, of which around 92% are seen a single time; about 4.6% belongs to the top ten. The sample comprised peripheral blood. All receptors derive from a man aged 30 to 45 with COVID-19, enrolled during active disease. Each CDR3 is given with its conserved first and last residue. Each record gives: J gene, V gene, D gene, clone size, CDR3 DNA, CDR3 protein. A D gene is named only where the DNA matches it firmly. Part of the rows lack a size; the others show once, few, many or a class for expanded clones.

TRBJ1-5 TRBV19 TRBD1 - TGTGCCAGTAGTACCATGGACAGGGTAAGCAATCAGCCCCAGCATTTT CASSTMDRVSNQPQHF
TRBJ2-3 TRBV4-1 TRBD2 - TGCGCCAGCAGCCAAGATGGGAGGACTAGCGGGAGCCCAGTCCTCCCGGATACGCAGTATTTT CASSQDGRTSGSPVLPDTQYF
TRBJ2-1 TRBV19 - - TGTGCCAGTCGTGCGGGCACCGGGGGCTACAATGAGCAGTTCTTC CASRAGTGGYNEQFF
TRBJ1-5 TRBV28 - - TGTGCCAGCAGCCCCCTGGGGGGGGCTCAACTCAATCAGCCCCAGCATTTT CASSPLGGAQLNQPQHF
TRBJ2-5 TRBV5-1 TRBD1 - TGCGCCAGCAGGGCGGGACAGGGAGTGCGAGAGACCCAGTACTTC CASRAGQGVRETQYF
TRBJ1-1 TRBV5-1 TRBD1 - TGCGCCAGCAGTTTGCGACCGACAGGGGCCGTAATAACTGAAGCTTTCTTT CASSLRPTGAVITEAFF
TRBJ2-1 TRBV11-3 - - TGTGCCAGCAGCCCAGGGGAGGGATTTGCTGGTAATGAGCAGTTCTTC CASSPGEGFAGNEQFF
TRBJ2-7 TRBV5-5 TRBD1 - TGTGCCAGCAGTGCGACAGGGGGTTCCTACGAGCAGTACTTC CASSATGGSYEQYF
TRBJ2-1 TRBV7-3 TRBD1 - TGTGCCAGCAGCTCAACAGGGGGTTCCTACAATGAGCAGTTCTTC CASSSTGGSYNEQFF
TRBJ1-4 TRBV5-6 - once TGTGCCAGCACCCCTCTAGGGAGTCCTAATGAAAAACTGTTTTTT CASTPLGSPNEKLFF
TRBJ1-1 TRBV20-1 - once TGCAGTGCTAGTGTTCAGGCGAACACTGAAGCTTTCTTT CSASVQANTEAFF
TRBJ2-3 TRBV16 - - TGTGCCAGCAGCCAAGGTTTCGTAGCGGATACGCAGTATTTT CASSQGFVADTQYF
TRBJ1-2 TRBV5-1 - - TGCGCCAGCAGCTTGGGACAGGACGGCTATGGCTACACCTTC CASSLGQDGYGYTF
TRBJ2-2 TRBV7-2 TRBD2 - TGTGCCAGCAGCTACAGGACTAGGTCCGGGGAGCTGTTTTTT CASSYRTRSGELFF
TRBJ1-1 TRBV7-9 - - TGTGCCAGCAGCTTAGGCTTGTTTGGGAGTCTGAAGGGTTGGACTGAAGCTTTCTTT CASSLGLFGSLKGWTEAFF
TRBJ2-4 TRBV27 TRBD1 - TGTGCCAGCAGTTTAACGACAGGGGTTGGTAAAAACATTCAGTACTTC CASSLTTGVGKNIQYF
TRBJ1-2 TRBV19 - - TGTGCCAGTAGGATGGGCGGGATCTATGGCTACACCTTC CASRMGGIYGYTF
TRBJ2-7 TRBV19 - - TGTGCCAGTAGCGCCGGGACACTCGCTTACGAGCAGTACTTC CASSAGTLAYEQYF
TRBJ1-4 TRBV7-2 - - TGTGCCAGCACCCGGAAGGGGGGGGAAAAACTGTTTTTT CASTRKGGEKLFF
TRBJ2-7 TRBV7-2 - few TGTGCCAGCAGCTTAGTCGGAGGGTTCGAGCAGTACTTC CASSLVGGFEQYF
TRBJ1-5 TRBV7-9 - - TGTGCCAGCAGCTTAGGGGGCAGGATCTATCAGCCCCAGCATTTT CASSLGGRIYQPQHF
TRBJ2-7 TRBV21-1 - - TGTGCCAGCAGCATCCAATTGGAGCGGGAGTCCCACGAGCAGTACTTC CASSIQLERESHEQYF